The 30 T cell receptor beta chains presented below share a single source sample, sequenced in a study of cytomegalovirus exposure and HLA in healthy donors. Primers included in the PCR were 60 Vbeta and 13 Jbeta primers. The table came from immunoSEQ multiplex PCR; TCRdb's copy has only in-frame clones and leaves some out. The sample carries hundreds of thousands of clones, about 80% recorded once. The sample taken for sequencing was PBMCs. The receptors come from a man between 35 and 55 years old in good health and CMV-seropositive.

This chain links TRBV27 with TRBJ1-2, with D possibly TRBD1 on 6 matching bases. The CDR3 covers 13 residues. V was trimmed by 4 bases and J by 8 bases, leaving 14 bases between them. Germline values: CDR1 MNHEY, CDR2 SMNVEV (reference sequence). The CDR3 DNA follows: TGTGCCAGCAGTTCCCGGGGCAGGGGAGGCTACACCTTC. Amino acid sequence: CASSSRGRGGYTF.

The chain carries TRBV6-5 and TRBJ2-3; 8 nucleotides match TRBD2. After removal of 2 bases from V and 6 bases from J, the junction contained 10 bases not matched to a gene. This CDR3 is 16 amino acids long. CDR1 MNHEY and CDR2 SVGAGI come from the germline V gene. The CDR3 bases are TGTGCCAGCAGTTACCCAGGGCTAGCGGGTTCTGATACGCAGTATTTT. This encodes CASSYPGLAGSDTQYF.

The chain has TRBV9 and TRBJ2-3, with 10 bases matching TRBD1. The CDR3 contains 14 residues. Germline loops: CDR1 SGDLS, CDR2 YYNGEE. V shed 4 bases and J 4 bases; nucleotides not matched to a gene: 3. As DNA, the CDR3 is TGTGCCAGCAGCCACGGACAGGGGGCAGATACGCAGTATTTT. It translates to CASSHGQGADTQYF. Together with reference TRBV9 and TRBJ2-3, the CDR3 gives the full variable domain: DSGVTQTPKHLITATGQRVTLRCSPRSGDLSVYWYQQSLDQGLQFLIQYYNGEERAKGNILERFSAQQFPDLHSELNLSSLELGDSALYFCASSHGQGADTQYFGPGTRLTVL.

V gene TRBV7-3 combines with J gene TRBJ2-7, with 7 bases identical to TRBD1. Germline lookup yields CDR1 SGHTA and CDR2 FQGTGA. Trimming removed 3 bases from V and 4 bases from J; junction bases left unmatched: 3. The CDR3 contains 13 residues. The CDR3, as DNA: TGTGCCAGCAGCTTTGCACAGGGGTACGAGCAGTACGTC. This gives the protein CASSFAQGYEQYV.

This clone was seen only once. V is TRBV7-6 and J is TRBJ2-2, with 14 bases that match TRBD2. V gave up 5 bases and J gave up 2 bases; unmatched junction bases: 4. CDR1 and CDR2 from the germline V gene are SGHVS and FNYEAQ. This CDR3 spans 17 amino acids. Here the CDR3 reads CASSPTSGRGNTGELFF. CDR3 nucleotide sequence: TGTGCCAGCAGCCCGACTAGCGGGAGGGGAAACACCGGGGAGCTGTTTTTT.

This rearrangement joins TRBV7-6 to TRBJ1-1; no reliable D call. The V gene's germline CDR1 is SGHVS and CDR2 FNYEAQ. This CDR3 is built from 16 residues. Between the trimmed V and J ends, which lost 4 bases and 4 bases, there was a span of 19 bases. CDR3 sequence: CASSSRTKAVGTEAFF. In DNA, the CDR3 is TGTGCCAGCAGCTCGAGGACTAAAGCAGTTGGCACTGAAGCTTTCTTT. Looking up the rest from reference TRBV7-6 and TRBJ1-1 gives the full variable domain: GAGVSQSPRYKVTKRGQDVALRCDPISGHVSLYWYRQALGQGPEFLTYFNYEAQQDKSGLPNDRFSAERPEGSISTLTIQRTEQRDSAMYRCASSSRTKAVGTEAFFGQGTRLTVV.

V is TRBV9 and J is TRBJ2-2; 8 nucleotides match TRBD2. This CDR3 spans 15 amino acids. The V and J ends lost 7 bases and 4 bases, in that order; junction bases with no gene match: 9. CDR1 and CDR2 (germline): SGDLS, YYNGEE. CDR3 nucleotide sequence: TGTGCCAGCGCCCTTGCGGGGGGCGGCACCGGGGAGCTGTTTTTT. This sequence encodes CASALAGGGTGELFF. The full variable domain, with the rest looked up from reference TRBV9 and TRBJ2-2, is DSGVTQTPKHLITATGQRVTLRCSPRSGDLSVYWYQQSLDQGLQFLIQYYNGEERAKGNILERFSAQQFPDLHSELNLSSLELGDSALYFCASALAGGGTGELFFGEGSRLTVL.

The chain carries TRBV9 and TRBJ1-1; weak D call: TRBD1 (5 bases). The ends were cut back, 6 bases at V and 0 bases at J, with 21 bases in the middle. Germline CDR1 reads SGDLS; CDR2 reads YYNGEE. The CDR3 extends over 17 amino acids. In DNA, the CDR3 is TGTGCCAGCACCTCACAGGCAGGCTTTGTCGTGAACACTGAAGCTTTCTTT. Translating it yields CASTSQAGFVVNTEAFF.

This clone was seen more than once but under ten times. The chain joins TRBV5-1 to TRBJ2-2, with D uncertain. This CDR3 contains 15 residues. Deletions cut 2 bases from V and 3 bases from J, with 11 bases between. The germline CDR1 and CDR2 sequences are SGHRS and YFSETQ. The CDR3 here is CASSFATTDTGELFF. As DNA, the CDR3 is TGCGCCAGCAGCTTTGCGACAACTGACACCGGGGAGCTGTTTTTT.

The genes are TRBV7-9 and TRBJ1-4, with TRBD1 as a possible D gene (5 bases). Germline V gene data show CDR1 as SEHNR and CDR2 as FQNEAQ (reference sequence). V gave up 9 bases and J gave up 7 bases, with 15 bases separating them. This CDR3 region has 13 residues. The CDR3 DNA sequence: TGTGCCAGAAAGAGCAGGGTGGGTGAAAAACTGTTTTTT. Its translation: CARKSRVGEKLFF.

The chain links TRBV9 to TRBJ1-1; 7 bases match TRBD1. V gave up 6 bases and J gave up 7 bases; unmatched junction bases: 9. CDR1 SGDLS and CDR2 YYNGEE come from the germline V gene. CDR3 length: 13 amino acids. The CDR3 sequence: CASTSGTVDEAFF. CDR3 nucleotide sequence: TGTGCCAGCACATCAGGGACAGTGGATGAAGCTTTCTTT. The full variable domain, with the rest looked up from reference TRBV9 and TRBJ1-1, is DSGVTQTPKHLITATGQRVTLRCSPRSGDLSVYWYQQSLDQGLQFLIQYYNGEERAKGNILERFSAQQFPDLHSELNLSSLELGDSALYFCASTSGTVDEAFFGQGTRLTVV.

This chain connects TRBV29-1 to TRBJ1-1, with D perhaps TRBD1 (6 bases). Germline V lookup: CDR1 SQVTM, CDR2 ANQGSEA. The CDR3 has 15 amino acids. Between the trimmed V and J ends, which lost 4 bases and 1 base, there was a span of 16 bases. The CDR3 region is CSVGISRGQNTEAFF. In nucleotides, the CDR3 is TGCAGCGTTGGTATATCTAGGGGACAGAACACTGAAGCTTTCTTT.

The genes are TRBV6-1 and TRBJ1-5, with D uncertain. Germline loops: CDR1 MNHNS, CDR2 SASEGT. This CDR3 comprises 15 residues. Trimming removed 2 bases from V and 3 bases from J, with 11 bases in between. CDR3 loop: CASSESRGPNQPQHF. The DNA for the CDR3 is TGTGCCAGCAGTGAATCTCGGGGTCCCAATCAGCCCCAGCATTTT.

The chain couples TRBV28 to TRBJ2-5; the match to TRBD1 covers 8 bases. Germline V lookup: CDR1 MDHEN, CDR2 SYDVKM. The CDR3 covers 13 residues. Trimming took 7 bases from V and 5 from J; bases not matched to a gene: 6. In DNA, the CDR3 is TGTGCCAGCACCAAGACAGGGGCGGAGACCCAGTACTTC. It specifies CASTKTGAETQYF.

This sequence joins TRBV2 and TRBJ1-2; the D is unclear. CDR1 and CDR2 (germline): SNHLY, FYNNEI. The CDR3 is 13 amino acids. Trimming removed 11 bases from V and 2 bases from J, with 15 bases in between. The DNA of the CDR3 is TGTGCCCATGGTAGAGGGCCCAACTATGGCTACACCTTC. It codes for CAHGRGPNYGYTF.

The chain carries TRBV19 and TRBJ2-3; 10 nucleotides match TRBD2. Looked up from germline, CDR1 is LNHDA and CDR2 is SQIVND (reference sequence). J lost 5 bases, V lost 1 base, and 12 bases had no gene match. The CDR3 is made up of 18 amino acids. Here the CDR3 DNA reads TGTGCCAGTAGTATAGGTCTGAGAGCGGGAGGGCCGAGAGATACGCAGTATTTT. Amino acid sequence: CASSIGLRAGGPRDTQYF.

The genes are TRBV5-6 and TRBJ2-7; 8 bases align to TRBD1. Germline trimming cut 2 bases from V and 3 bases from J; bases unmatched to any gene: 4. The CDR3 is made up of 14 amino acids. The germline V gene has CDR1 SGHDT and CDR2 YYEEEE. CDR3 in amino acids: CASSFGTGHYEQYF. The CDR3 coding sequence is TGTGCCAGCAGCTTCGGGACAGGTCACTACGAGCAGTACTTC.

A word on this clone: Other DNA sequences in the sample encode the same CDR3. V gene TRBV6-5 combines with J gene TRBJ2-3; 7 bases line up with TRBD2. CDR1 is MNHEY, CDR2 SVGAGI, per germline. This CDR3 is 14 amino acids long. J was trimmed by 1 base and V by 6 bases; bases with no gene match: 4. CDR3 loop: CASSLAGRTDTQYF. For the CDR3, the DNA is TGTGCCAGCAGCTTAGCGGGCCGCACAGATACGCAGTATTTT.

This clone was counted once. The chain couples TRBV30 to TRBJ2-5, with D tentatively TRBD2 (6 bases). The CDR3 covers 15 residues. Germline loops: CDR1 GTSNPN, CDR2 SVGIG (reference sequence). V lost 3 bases and J 5 bases, leaving 19 bases between the germline ends. The chain's CDR3 is CAWRFGGAGLETQYF. CDR3 sequence (DNA): TGTGCCTGGAGGTTCGGAGGGGCAGGGTTGGAGACCCAGTACTTC. The full variable domain, with the rest looked up from reference TRBV30 and TRBJ2-5, is SQTIHQWPATLVQPVGSPLSLECTVEGTSNPNLYWYRQAAGRGLQLLFYSVGIGQISSEVPQNLSASRPQDRQFILSSKKLLLSDSGFYLCAWRFGGAGLETQYFGPGTRLLVL.

The V gene is TRBV27, the J gene TRBJ1-1, with unresolved D. The germline V gene encodes CDR1 MNHEY and CDR2 SMNVEV (reference sequence). The CDR3 contains 15 residues. V was shortened by 3 bases and J by 2 bases, with 13 bases between the two germline ends. This CDR3 is CASSFNFAANTEAFF. For the CDR3, the DNA is TGTGCCAGCAGTTTTAACTTCGCGGCTAACACTGAAGCTTTCTTT.

The chain couples TRBV27 to TRBJ1-5; unclear D gene. CDR1 and CDR2 from the germline V gene are MNHEY and SMNVEV (reference sequence). V was pared by 3 bases and J by 2 bases, with 8 bases between. The CDR3 is 14 amino acids. The CDR3 DNA reads TGTGCCAGCAGTTTCGCCTATGGCAATCAGCCCCAGCATTTT. Translated, it gives CASSFAYGNQPQHF.

The V and J genes are TRBV19 and TRBJ2-3; TRBD2 might be the D (5 bases). This CDR3 is built from 15 residues. CDR1 and CDR2 (germline): LNHDA, SQIVND (reference sequence). The germline V and J ends were trimmed by 3 bases and 2 bases, with 12 bases remaining between them. The CDR3 spells CASSITSFDTDTQYF. Here the CDR3 DNA reads TGTGCCAGTAGTATTACTAGTTTCGACACAGATACGCAGTATTTT. Drawing the rest from reference TRBV19 and TRBJ2-3, the complete variable domain is DGGITQSPKYLFRKEGQNVTLSCEQNLNHDAMYWYRQDPGQGLRLIYYSQIVNDFQKGDIAEGYSVSREKKESFPLTVTSAQKNPTAFYLCASSITSFDTDTQYFGPGTRLTVL.

The chain employs TRBV29-1 and TRBJ2-3; D possibly corresponds to TRBD1 (5 bases). The V end was cut by 5 bases, the J end by 4 bases, with 10 bases between. Germline V lookup: CDR1 SQVTM, CDR2 ANQGSEA. The CDR3 consists of 12 residues. Here the CDR3 reads CSVTGFADTQYF. The CDR3, as DNA: TGCAGCGTTACAGGATTCGCAGATACGCAGTATTTT.

This clone was seen only once. The CDR3 loop reads CSVGGGVSYNEQFF. For the CDR3, the DNA is TGCAGCGTTGGGGGCGGGGTCTCCTACAATGAGCAGTTCTTC. This sequence joins TRBV29-1 and TRBJ2-1; D is possibly TRBD2 (6 bases). Germline assignment: CDR1 SQVTM and CDR2 ANQGSEA. CDR3 length: 14 amino acids. V lost 4 bases to trimming and J lost 0 bases, with 10 bases between them.

The chain employs TRBV5-1 and TRBJ2-1; D unresolved. CDR3 length: 14 residues. V lost 0 bases to trimming and J lost 4 bases, with 8 bases between them. Germline CDR1 SGHRS, CDR2 YFSETQ. The CDR3 sequence is CASSLEPQYNEQFF. For the CDR3, the DNA is TGCGCCAGCAGCTTGGAACCCCAGTACAATGAGCAGTTCTTC.

CDR3 in DNA: TGTGCCAGCAGCCTACCCCGTAACACCGGGGAGCTGTTTTTT. It yields the protein CASSLPRNTGELFF. This chain links TRBV7-9 with TRBJ2-2; D call uncertain. V was pared by 5 bases and J by 2 bases, with 9 bases between. This CDR3 region has 14 residues. Germline CDR1 reads SEHNR; CDR2 reads FQNEAQ (reference sequence).

This clone has just a few counts. This sequence joins TRBV7-3 and TRBJ2-3, with D possibly matching TRBD2 (6 bases). The CDR3 is made up of 13 amino acids. Looked up from germline, CDR1 is SGHTA and CDR2 is FQGTGA. The ends were cut back, 4 bases at V and 6 bases at J, with 11 bases in the middle. The CDR3 sequence is CASSSWGDDTQYF. CDR3 bases: TGTGCCAGCAGCTCGTGGGGGGACGATACGCAGTATTTT.

The V call is TRBV5-1, the J call TRBJ2-3; D might be TRBD2 (5 bases). This CDR3 comprises 16 residues. Trimming pared 0 bases from V and 0 bases from J, leaving 11 bases between. Germline values: CDR1 SGHRS, CDR2 YFSETQ. The CDR3 loop reads CASSLGGSTSTDTQYF. CDR3 in DNA: TGCGCCAGCAGCTTGGGTGGGAGTACTAGCACAGATACGCAGTATTTT.

The chain is built from TRBV11-2 and TRBJ2-4; maybe TRBD2 (7 bases). The length of the CDR3 is 15 residues. Germline V gene sequence: CDR1 SGHAT, CDR2 FQNNGV. V was cut by 5 bases and J by 5 bases, with 16 bases left in between. The CDR3 nucleotides read TGTGCCAGCAGCAGGAGTAGGGGGGGGGAAAACATTCAGTACTTC. This sequence encodes CASSRSRGGENIQYF.

This chain connects TRBV6-1 to TRBJ2-3; 11 bases are a match to TRBD2. The CDR3 consists of 15 residues. Looked up from germline, CDR1 is MNHNS and CDR2 is SASEGT. The V gene end was trimmed by 4 bases and the J gene end by 3 bases; junction bases not matched to a gene: 3. CDR3 amino acids: CASSVASGRTDTQYF. The CDR3 bases are TGTGCCAGCAGTGTTGCTAGCGGGAGGACAGATACGCAGTATTTT.